This TCR beta chain is from a study of CD8 T cells in Susac syndrome. General study results and limits: CD4+ T cell repertoires in Susac syndrome exhibited no evidence of clonal expansion.

The V end lost 4 bases, the J end lost 8 bases, and 11 bases lay between the germline ends. The CDR3 consists of 12 residues. The germline V gene has CDR1 LNHNV and CDR2 YYDKDF (reference sequence). About this clonotype: Its cognate antigen is unknown.

It was with random hexamers that 0.5 to 1 ug RNA was reverse transcribed. The authors amplified TCR beta CDR3 across 54 Vbeta and 13 Jbeta using immunoSEQ multiplex PCR. TCRdb called the immunoSEQ multiplex PCR reads again in MiXCR, with one record for every CDR3 protein. The sample records about 150,000 distinct CDR3 sequences, approximately 94% being singletons. Definite or probable Susac syndrome was diagnosed using recently defined diagnostic criteria. Through negative isolation, CD4+ and CD8+ T cells were obtained, while TEMRA cells were enriched using FACS. Material for sequencing was CD4+ T cells from PBMCs. The chain has TRBV15 and TRBJ1-1; no definite D call. The source of this sequence is a human donor with Susac syndrome. The CDR3 region has the DNA TGTGCCACCAGCAAGTCCAGGTCAGAAGCTTTCTTT. Translated, it gives CATSKSRSEAFF. The complete variable domain, with remaining parts taken from reference TRBV15 and TRBJ1-1, reads DAMVIQNPRYQVTQFGKPVTLSCSQTLNHNVMYWYQQKSSQAPKLLFHYYDKDFNNEADTPDNFQSRRPNTSFCFLDIRSPGLGDTAMYLCATSKSRSEAFFGQGTRLTVV.